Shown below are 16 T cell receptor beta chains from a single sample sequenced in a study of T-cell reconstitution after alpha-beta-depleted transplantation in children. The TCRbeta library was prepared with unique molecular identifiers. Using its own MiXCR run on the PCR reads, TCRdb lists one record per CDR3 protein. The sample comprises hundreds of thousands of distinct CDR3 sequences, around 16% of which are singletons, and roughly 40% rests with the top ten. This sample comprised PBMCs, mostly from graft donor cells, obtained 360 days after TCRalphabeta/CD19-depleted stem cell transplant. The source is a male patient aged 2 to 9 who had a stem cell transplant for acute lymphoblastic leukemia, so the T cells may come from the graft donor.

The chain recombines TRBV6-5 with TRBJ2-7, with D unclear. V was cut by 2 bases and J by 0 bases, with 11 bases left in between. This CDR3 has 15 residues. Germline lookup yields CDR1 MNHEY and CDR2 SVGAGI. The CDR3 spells CASSYLTRTSYEQYF. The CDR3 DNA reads TGTGCCAGCAGTTACCTTACACGTACCTCCTACGAGCAGTACTTC.

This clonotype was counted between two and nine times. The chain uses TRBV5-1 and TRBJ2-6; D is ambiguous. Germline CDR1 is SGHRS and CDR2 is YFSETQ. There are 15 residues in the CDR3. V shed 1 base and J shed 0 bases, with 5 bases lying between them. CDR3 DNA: TGCGCCAGCAGCTTGTACGTCTCTGGGGCCAACGTCCTGACTTTC. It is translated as CASSLYVSGANVLTF.

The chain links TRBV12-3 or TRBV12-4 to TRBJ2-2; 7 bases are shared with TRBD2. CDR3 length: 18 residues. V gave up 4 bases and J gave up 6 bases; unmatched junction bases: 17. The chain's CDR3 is CASSSGAGRFLGAGELFF. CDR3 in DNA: TGTGCCAGCAGTTCGGGAGCGGGAAGGTTTCTGGGAGCCGGGGAGCTGTTTTTT.

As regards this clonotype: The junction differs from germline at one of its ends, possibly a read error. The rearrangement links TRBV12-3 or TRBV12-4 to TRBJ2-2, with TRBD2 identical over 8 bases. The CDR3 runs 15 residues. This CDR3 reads CASSWRSGITGELFF. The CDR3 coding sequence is TGTGCCAGCAGTTGGCGTAGCGGGATCACCGGGGAGCTTTTTTTT.

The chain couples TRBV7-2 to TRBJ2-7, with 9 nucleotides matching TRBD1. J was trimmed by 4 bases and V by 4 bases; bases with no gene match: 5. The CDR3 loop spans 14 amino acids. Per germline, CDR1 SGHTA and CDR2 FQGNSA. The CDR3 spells CASSYVGTGYEQYF. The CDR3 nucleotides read TGTGCCAGCAGCTACGTCGGGACAGGGTACGAGCAGTACTTC.

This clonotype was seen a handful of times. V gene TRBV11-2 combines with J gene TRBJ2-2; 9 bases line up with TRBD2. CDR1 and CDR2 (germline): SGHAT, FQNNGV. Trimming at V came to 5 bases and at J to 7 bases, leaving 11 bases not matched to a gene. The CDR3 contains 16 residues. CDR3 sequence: CASSQPSGTAGGELFF. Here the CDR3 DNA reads TGTGCCAGCAGCCAACCTAGCGGGACGGCGGGCGGGGAGCTGTTTTTT.

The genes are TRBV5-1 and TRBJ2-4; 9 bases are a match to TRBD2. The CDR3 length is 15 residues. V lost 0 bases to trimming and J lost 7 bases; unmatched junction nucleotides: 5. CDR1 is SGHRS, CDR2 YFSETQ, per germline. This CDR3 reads CASSLVLAGDNIQYF. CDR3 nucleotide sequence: TGCGCCAGCAGCTTGGTATTAGCGGGAGACAACATTCAGTACTTC.

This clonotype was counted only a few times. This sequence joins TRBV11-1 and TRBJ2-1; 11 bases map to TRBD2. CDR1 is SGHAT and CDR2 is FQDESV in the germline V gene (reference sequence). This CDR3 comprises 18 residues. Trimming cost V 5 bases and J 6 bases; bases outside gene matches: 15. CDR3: CASSLHLPGLAVPNEQFF. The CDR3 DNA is TGTGCCAGCAGCCTGCACCTGCCGGGACTAGCGGTCCCCAATGAGCAGTTCTTC.

The CDR3 sequence: CASSSRGFGEKLFF. CDR3 bases: TGTGCCAGCAGCTCCAGGGGGTTCGGTGAAAAACTGTTTTTT. J is TRBJ1-4 and V is TRBV7-2; the match to TRBD1 covers 7 bases. Germline assignment: CDR1 SGHTA and CDR2 FQGNSA. The CDR3 extends over 14 amino acids. With 4 bases clipped from V and 7 bases from J, the junction kept 6 bases outside the gene matches.

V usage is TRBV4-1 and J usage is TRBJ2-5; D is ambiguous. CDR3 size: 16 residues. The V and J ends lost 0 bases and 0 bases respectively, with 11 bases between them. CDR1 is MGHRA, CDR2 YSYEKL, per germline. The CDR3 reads CASSQEPPQYQETQYF. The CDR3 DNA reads TGCGCCAGCAGCCAAGAGCCGCCTCAGTACCAAGAGACCCAGTACTTC.

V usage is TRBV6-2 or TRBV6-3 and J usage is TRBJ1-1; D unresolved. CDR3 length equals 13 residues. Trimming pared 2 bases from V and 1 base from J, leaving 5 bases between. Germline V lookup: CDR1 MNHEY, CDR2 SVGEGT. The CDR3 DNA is TGTGCCAGCAGTTACATTGAGAACACTGAAGCTTTCTTT. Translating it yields CASSYIENTEAFF.

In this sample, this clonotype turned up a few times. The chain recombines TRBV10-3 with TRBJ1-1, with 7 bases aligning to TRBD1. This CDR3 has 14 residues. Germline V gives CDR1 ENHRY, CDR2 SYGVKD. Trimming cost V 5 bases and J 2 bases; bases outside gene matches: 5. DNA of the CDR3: TGTGCCATCAGTTTAGGACAGGTCAACACTGAAGCTTTCTTT. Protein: CAISLGQVNTEAFF.

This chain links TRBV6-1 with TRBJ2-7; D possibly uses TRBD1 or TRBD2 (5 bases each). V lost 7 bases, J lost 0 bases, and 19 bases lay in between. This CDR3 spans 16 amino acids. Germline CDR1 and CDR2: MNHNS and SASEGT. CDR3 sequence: CASTFSAGTSSYEQYF. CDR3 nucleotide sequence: TGTGCCAGCACCTTCAGTGCCGGGACCAGCTCCTACGAGCAGTACTTC.

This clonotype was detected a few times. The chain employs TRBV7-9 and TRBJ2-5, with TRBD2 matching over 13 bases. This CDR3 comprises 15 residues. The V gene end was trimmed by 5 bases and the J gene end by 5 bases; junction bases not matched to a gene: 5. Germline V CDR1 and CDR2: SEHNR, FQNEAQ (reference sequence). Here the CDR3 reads CASSPGTSGKETQYF. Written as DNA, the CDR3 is TGTGCCAGCAGCCCCGGGACTAGCGGGAAGGAGACCCAGTACTTC. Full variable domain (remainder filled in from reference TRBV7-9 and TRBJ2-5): DTGVSQNPRHKITKRGQNVTFRCDPISEHNRLYWYRQTLGQGPEFLTYFQNEAQLEKSRLLSDRFSAERPKGSFSTLEIQRTEQGDSAMYLCASSPGTSGKETQYFGPGTRLLVL.

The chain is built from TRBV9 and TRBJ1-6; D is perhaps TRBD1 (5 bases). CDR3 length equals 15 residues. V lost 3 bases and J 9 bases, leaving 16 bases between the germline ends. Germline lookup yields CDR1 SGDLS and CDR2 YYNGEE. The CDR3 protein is CASSAGPGPRSPLHF. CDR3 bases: TGTGCCAGCAGCGCGGGGCCCGGACCACGTTCACCCCTCCACTTT. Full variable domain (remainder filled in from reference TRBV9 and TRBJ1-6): DSGVTQTPKHLITATGQRVTLRCSPRSGDLSVYWYQQSLDQGLQFLIQYYNGEERAKGNILERFSAQQFPDLHSELNLSSLELGDSALYFCASSAGPGPRSPLHFGNGTRLTVT.

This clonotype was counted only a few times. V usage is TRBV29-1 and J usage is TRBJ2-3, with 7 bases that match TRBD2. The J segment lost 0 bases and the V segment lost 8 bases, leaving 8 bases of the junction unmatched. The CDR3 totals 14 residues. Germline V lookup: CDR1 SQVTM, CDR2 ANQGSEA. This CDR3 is CSSAGDSSTDTQYF. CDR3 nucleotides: TGCAGCTCCGCGGGGGACTCCAGCACAGATACGCAGTATTTT.